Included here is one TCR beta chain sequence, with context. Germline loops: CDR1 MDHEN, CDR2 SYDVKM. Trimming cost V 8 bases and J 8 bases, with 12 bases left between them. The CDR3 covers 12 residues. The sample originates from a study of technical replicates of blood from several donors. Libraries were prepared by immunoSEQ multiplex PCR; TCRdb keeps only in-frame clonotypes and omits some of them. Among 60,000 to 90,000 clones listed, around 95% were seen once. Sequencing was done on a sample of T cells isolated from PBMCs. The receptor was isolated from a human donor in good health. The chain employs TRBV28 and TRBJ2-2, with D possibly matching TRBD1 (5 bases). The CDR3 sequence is CASVRGGGELFF. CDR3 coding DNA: TGTGCCAGCGTAAGGGGCGGAGGGGAGCTGTTTTTT.